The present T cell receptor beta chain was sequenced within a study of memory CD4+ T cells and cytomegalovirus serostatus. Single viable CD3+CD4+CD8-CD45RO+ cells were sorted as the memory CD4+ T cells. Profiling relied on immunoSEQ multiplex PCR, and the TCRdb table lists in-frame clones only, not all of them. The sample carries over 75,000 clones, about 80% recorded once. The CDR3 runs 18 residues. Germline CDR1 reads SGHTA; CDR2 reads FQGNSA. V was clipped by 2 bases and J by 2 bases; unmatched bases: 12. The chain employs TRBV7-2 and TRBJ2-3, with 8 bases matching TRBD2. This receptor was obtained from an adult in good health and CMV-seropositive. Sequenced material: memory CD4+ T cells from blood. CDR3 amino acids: CASSLNTAASGFTDTQYF. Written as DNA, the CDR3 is TGTGCCAGCAGCTTAAATACCGCGGCTAGCGGGTTCACAGATACGCAGTATTTT.